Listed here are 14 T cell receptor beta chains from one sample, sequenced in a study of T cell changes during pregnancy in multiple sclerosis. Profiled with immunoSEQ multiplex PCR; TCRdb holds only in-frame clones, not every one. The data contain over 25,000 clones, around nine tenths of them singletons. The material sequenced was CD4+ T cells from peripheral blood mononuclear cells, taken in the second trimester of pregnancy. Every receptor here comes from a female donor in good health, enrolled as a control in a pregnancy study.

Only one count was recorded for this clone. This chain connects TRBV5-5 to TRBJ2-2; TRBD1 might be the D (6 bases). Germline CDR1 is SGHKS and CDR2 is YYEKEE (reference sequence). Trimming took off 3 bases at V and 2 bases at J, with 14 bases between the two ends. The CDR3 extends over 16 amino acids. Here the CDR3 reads CASSSIPTGNTGELFF. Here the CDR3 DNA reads TGTGCCAGCAGCTCGATACCGACAGGTAACACCGGGGAGCTGTTTTTT. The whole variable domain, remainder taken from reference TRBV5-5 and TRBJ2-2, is DAGVTQSPTHLIKTRGQQVTLRCSPISGHKSVSWYQQVLGQGPQFIFQYYEKEERGRGNFPDRFSARQFPNYSSELNVNALLLGDSALYLCASSSIPTGNTGELFFGEGSRLTVL.

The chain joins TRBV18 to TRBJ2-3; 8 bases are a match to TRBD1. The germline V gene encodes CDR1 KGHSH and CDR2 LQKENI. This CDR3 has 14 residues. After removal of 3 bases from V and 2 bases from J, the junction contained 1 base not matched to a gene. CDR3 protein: CASSPGQVTDTQYF. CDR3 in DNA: TGTGCCAGCTCACCGGGACAGGTCACAGATACGCAGTATTTT.

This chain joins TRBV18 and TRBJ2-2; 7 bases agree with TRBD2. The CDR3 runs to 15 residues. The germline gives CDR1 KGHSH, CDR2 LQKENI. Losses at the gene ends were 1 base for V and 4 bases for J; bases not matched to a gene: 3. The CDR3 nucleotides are TGTGCCAGCTCACCACGCGGGGGTGGCACCGGGGAGCTGTTTTTT. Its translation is CASSPRGGGTGELFF.

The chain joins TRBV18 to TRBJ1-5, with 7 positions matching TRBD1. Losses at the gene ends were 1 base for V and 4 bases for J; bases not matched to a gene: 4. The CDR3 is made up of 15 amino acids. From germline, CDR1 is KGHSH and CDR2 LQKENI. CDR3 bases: TGTGCCAGCTCACCACAGACAGGGCTGAATCAGCCCCAGCATTTT. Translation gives CASSPQTGLNQPQHF. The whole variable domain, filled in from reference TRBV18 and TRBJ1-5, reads NAGVMQNPRHLVRRRGQEARLRCSPMKGHSHVYWYRQLPEEGLKFMVYLQKENIIDESGMPKERFSAEFPKEGPSILRIQQVVRGDSAAYFCASSPQTGLNQPQHFGDGTRLSIL.

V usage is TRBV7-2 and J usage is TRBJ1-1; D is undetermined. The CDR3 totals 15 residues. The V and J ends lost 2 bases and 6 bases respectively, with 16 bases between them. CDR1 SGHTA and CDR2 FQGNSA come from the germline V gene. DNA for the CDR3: TGTGCCAGCAGCTTAAGGGAATCCGGGAGGGCTGAAGCTTTCTTT. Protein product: CASSLRESGRAEAFF.

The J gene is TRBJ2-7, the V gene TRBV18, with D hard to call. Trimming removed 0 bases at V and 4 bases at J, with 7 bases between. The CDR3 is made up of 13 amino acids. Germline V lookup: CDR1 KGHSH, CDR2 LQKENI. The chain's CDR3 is CASSPPQTYEQYF. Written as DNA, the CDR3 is TGTGCCAGCTCACCACCTCAAACTTACGAGCAGTACTTC.

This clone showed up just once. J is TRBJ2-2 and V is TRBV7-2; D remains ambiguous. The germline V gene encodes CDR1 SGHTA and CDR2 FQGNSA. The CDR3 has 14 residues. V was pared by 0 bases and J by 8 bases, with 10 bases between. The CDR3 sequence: CASSLALGAGELFF. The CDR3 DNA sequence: TGTGCCAGCAGCTTAGCTCTCGGAGCAGGGGAGCTGTTTTTT.

CDR3 nucleotide sequence: TGTGCCAGCGGGGTAGCGGGGGGATACTCCTACGAGCAGTACTTC. Its translation: CASGVAGGYSYEQYF. The chain uses TRBV28 and TRBJ2-7, with TRBD2 matching 10 bases. V was clipped by 8 bases and J by 0 bases; unmatched bases: 7. In germline, CDR1 is MDHEN, CDR2 SYDVKM. The CDR3 spans 15 residues.

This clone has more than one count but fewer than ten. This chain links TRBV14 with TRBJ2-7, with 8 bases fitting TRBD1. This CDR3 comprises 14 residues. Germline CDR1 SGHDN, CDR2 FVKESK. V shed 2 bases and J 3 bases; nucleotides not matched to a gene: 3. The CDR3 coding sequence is TGTGCCAGCAGCCAAAGGACAGGGATCTACGAGCAGTACTTC. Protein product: CASSQRTGIYEQYF.

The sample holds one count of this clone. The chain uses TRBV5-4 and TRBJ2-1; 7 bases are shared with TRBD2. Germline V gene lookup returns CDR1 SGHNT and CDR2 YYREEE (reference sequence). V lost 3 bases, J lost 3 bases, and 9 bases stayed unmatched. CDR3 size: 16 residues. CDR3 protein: CASSSRAGEGYNEQFF. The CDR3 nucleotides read TGTGCCAGCAGCTCTAGGGCGGGAGAGGGCTACAATGAGCAGTTCTTC.

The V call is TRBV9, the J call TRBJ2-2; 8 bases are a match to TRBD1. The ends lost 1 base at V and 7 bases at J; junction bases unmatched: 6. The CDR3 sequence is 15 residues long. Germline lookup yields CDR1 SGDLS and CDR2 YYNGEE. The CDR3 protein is CASSVSGGVVGELFF. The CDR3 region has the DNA TGTGCCAGCAGCGTATCAGGGGGCGTCGTCGGGGAGCTGTTTTTT.

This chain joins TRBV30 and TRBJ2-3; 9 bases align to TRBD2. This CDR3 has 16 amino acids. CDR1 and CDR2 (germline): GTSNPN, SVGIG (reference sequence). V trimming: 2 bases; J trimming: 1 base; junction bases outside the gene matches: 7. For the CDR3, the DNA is TGTGCCTGGAGTCAGGGCGGGGGGGCCGGCACAGATACGCAGTATTTT. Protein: CAWSQGGGAGTDTQYF. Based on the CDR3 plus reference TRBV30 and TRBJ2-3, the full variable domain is SQTIHQWPATLVQPVGSPLSLECTVEGTSNPNLYWYRQAAGRGLQLLFYSVGIGQISSEVPQNLSASRPQDRQFILSSKKLLLSDSGFYLCAWSQGGGAGTDTQYFGPGTRLTVL.

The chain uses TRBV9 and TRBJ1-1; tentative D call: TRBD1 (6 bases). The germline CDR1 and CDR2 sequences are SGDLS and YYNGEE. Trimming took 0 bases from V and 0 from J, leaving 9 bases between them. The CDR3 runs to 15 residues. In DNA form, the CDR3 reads TGTGCCAGCAGCGTAGCGGGGGGCTTGAACACTGAAGCTTTCTTT. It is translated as CASSVAGGLNTEAFF.

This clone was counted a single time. CDR3 sequence: CASSVSGRRANNEQFF. The CDR3 DNA sequence: TGTGCCAGCAGTGTTTCCGGGAGGAGGGCCAACAATGAGCAGTTCTTC. The rearrangement uses TRBV25-1 and TRBJ2-1; 7 positions agree with TRBD2. The trim removed 4 bases at V and 5 bases at J, leaving 11 bases unmatched. In germline, CDR1 is MGHDK, CDR2 SYGVNS. CDR3 length: 16 amino acids.